This entry describes one TCR beta chain. This entry is derived from a study of technical replicates of blood from a handful of donors. The CDR3 extends over 12 amino acids. Germline-derived CDR1 and CDR2 are SGHDT and YYEEEE. Trimming took 5 bases from V and 9 from J; bases not matched to a gene: 6. The assay was immunoSEQ multiplex PCR, and TCRdb's table has in-frame clones only and misses some. The table shows some 90,000 clones, with roughly 96% occurring only once. The V call is TRBV5-6, the J call TRBJ1-2; 8 positions agree with TRBD1. The receptor was derived from a human donor in good health. Specimen: T cells isolated from PBMCs. The CDR3 coding sequence is TGTGCCAGCAGTTATCAGGGGGCGAGCTACACCTTC. Encoded protein: CASSYQGASYTF.